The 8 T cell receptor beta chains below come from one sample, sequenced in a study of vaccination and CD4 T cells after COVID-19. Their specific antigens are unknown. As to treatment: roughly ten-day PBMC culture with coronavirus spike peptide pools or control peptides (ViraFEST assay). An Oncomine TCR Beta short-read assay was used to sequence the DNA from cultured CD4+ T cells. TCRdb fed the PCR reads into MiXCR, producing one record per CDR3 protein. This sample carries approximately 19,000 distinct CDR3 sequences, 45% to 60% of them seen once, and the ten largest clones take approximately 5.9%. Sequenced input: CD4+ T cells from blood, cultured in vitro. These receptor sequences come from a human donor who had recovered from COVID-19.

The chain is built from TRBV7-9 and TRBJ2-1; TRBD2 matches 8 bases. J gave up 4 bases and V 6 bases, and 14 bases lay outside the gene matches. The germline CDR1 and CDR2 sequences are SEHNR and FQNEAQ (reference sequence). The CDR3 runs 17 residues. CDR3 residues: CASRERTSGSRYNEQFF. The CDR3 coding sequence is TGTGCCAGCAGGGAACGAACAAGCGGGAGTAGGTACAATGAGCAGTTCTTC.

CDR3 region: CASAWTGSSPTDTQYF. The CDR3 nucleotides read TGTGCCAGCGCTTGGACAGGGAGTTCCCCCACAGATACGCAGTATTTT. The chain couples TRBV6-2 or TRBV6-3 to TRBJ2-3; 8 bases map to TRBD1. This CDR3 contains 16 residues. Germline CDR1 and CDR2: MNHEY and SVGEGT. V dropped 8 bases and J dropped 2; count of bases not matched to a gene: 12.

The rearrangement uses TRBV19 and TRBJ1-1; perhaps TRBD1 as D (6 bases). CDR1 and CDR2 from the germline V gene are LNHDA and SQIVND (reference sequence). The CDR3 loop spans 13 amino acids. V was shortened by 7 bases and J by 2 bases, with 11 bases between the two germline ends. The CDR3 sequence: CASKRGGNTEAFF. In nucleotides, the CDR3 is TGTGCCAGTAAGAGGGGGGGAAACACTGAAGCTTTCTTT.

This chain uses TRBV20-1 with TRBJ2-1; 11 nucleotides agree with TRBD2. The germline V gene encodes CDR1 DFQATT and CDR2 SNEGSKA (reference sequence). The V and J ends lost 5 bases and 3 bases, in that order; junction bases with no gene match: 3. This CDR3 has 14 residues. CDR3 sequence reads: CSAPGTSGYNEQFF. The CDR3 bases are TGCAGTGCTCCCGGGACTAGCGGCTACAATGAGCAGTTCTTC.

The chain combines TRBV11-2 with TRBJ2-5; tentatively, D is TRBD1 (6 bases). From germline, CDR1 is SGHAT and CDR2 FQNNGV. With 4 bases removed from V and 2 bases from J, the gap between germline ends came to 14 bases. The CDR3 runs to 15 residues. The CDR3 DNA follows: TGTGCCAGCAGCTCCACAGGGATCAAACAAGAGACCCAGTACTTC. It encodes CASSSTGIKQETQYF. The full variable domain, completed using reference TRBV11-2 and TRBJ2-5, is EAGVAQSPRYKIIEKRQSVAFWCNPISGHATLYWYQQILGQGPKLLIQFQNNGVVDDSQLPKDRFSAERLKGVDSTLKIQPAKLEDSAVYLCASSSTGIKQETQYFGPGTRLLVL.

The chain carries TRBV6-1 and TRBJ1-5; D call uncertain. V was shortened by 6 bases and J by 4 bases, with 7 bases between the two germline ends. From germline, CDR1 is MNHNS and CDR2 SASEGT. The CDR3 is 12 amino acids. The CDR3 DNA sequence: TGTGCCAGCAGGCGATTAAATCAGCCCCAGCATTTT. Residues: CASRRLNQPQHF.

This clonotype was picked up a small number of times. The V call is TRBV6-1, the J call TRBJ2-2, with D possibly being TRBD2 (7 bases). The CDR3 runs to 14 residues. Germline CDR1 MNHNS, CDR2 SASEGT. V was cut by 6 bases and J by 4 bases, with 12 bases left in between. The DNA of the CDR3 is TGTGCCAGCAGGGGGGGGCGGAGCACCGGGGAGCTGTTTTTT. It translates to CASRGGRSTGELFF.

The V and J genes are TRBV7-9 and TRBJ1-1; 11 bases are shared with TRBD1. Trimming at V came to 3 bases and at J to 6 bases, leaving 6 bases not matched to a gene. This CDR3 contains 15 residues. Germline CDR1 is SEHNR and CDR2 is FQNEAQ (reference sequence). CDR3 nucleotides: TGTGCCAGCAGCTTTACCGGACAGGGGGCCGCTGAAGCTTTCTTT. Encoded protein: CASSFTGQGAAEAFF.